The present entry profiles one T cell receptor (beta chain) with its context. Using immunoSEQ multiplex PCR, the repertoire was profiled, and TCRdb retains in-frame clones only, with some absent. Here the sample spans roughly 160,000 clones, roughly 82% being singletons. Trimming left V 2 bases short and J 0 bases short, with 11 bases between. CDR1 is ENHRY, CDR2 SYGVKD, per germline. The CDR3 has 16 residues. This record belongs to a study of blood T cell repertoires in COVID-19. Sequenced sample: PBMCs or T cells enriched from blood (not recorded which). The TCR was taken from a man aged 50 or older who had recovered from COVID-19. The chain links TRBV10-3 to TRBJ1-3, with D tentatively TRBD1 (5 bases). CDR3 sequence reads: CAISEPTGTSGNTIYF. The CDR3 nucleotides are TGTGCCATCAGTGAGCCCACAGGTACCTCTGGAAACACCATATATTTT.